The clone carrying this T cell receptor (beta chain) was counted a few times. TCRdb re-called the RT-PCR reads with MiXCR, one entry per CDR3 protein. Seen here are hundreds of thousands of distinct CDR3 sequences, 12% to 15% observed once, and the top ten hold approximately 7.6%. These data are taken from a study of response to subunit inactivated influenza vaccine. The CDR3 is 13 residues long. Trimming cost V 7 bases and J 9 bases, with 18 bases left between them. Germline CDR1 reads MDHEN; CDR2 reads SYDVKM. The sequence was obtained from a man aged 45-60 years who received an inactivated influenza vaccine. The specimen was PBMCs from blood, collected 14 days before vaccination. The V and J genes are TRBV28 and TRBJ1-1; D perhaps matches TRBD1 (6 bases). CDR3 residues: CASKLQGVGQAFF. For the CDR3, the DNA is TGTGCCAGCAAGCTACAGGGAGTCGGGCAAGCTTTCTTT. Full variable domain (rest looked up from reference TRBV28 and TRBJ1-1): DVKVTQSSRYLVKRTGEKVFLECVQDMDHENMFWYRQDPGLGLRLIYFSYDVKMKEKGDIPEGYSVSREKKERFSLILESASTNQTSMYLCASKLQGVGQAFFGQGTRLTVV.